This T cell receptor beta chain was recorded in a study of blood T cell repertoires in COVID-19. As for the study in general: Sites across the United States, Italy and Spain contributed samples from acute and convalescent COVID-19. T cells, B-cell-depleted T cells, or PBMCs supplied cDNA or gDNA.

This CDR3 has 13 amino acids. V was clipped by 2 bases and J by 3 bases, with 6 bases between them. Per the germline V gene, CDR1 is KGHSH and CDR2 is LQKENI. As originally analysed: Reference gene primer amplification gave nucleated cell count estimates. Profiling relied on immunoSEQ multiplex PCR, and the TCRdb table lists in-frame clones only, not all of them. V, J and clone size are taken as reported in that table, and D and trimming were inferred from the DNA itself. The profile shows about 140,000 clones, roughly 88% of them singletons. Sequencing was done on a sample of peripheral blood. The chain has TRBV18 and TRBJ2-3; D is unresolved. This sequence originates from a woman aged 45-60 years with acute or convalescent COVID-19. The CDR3 loop is CASSPFSTDTQYF. CDR3 bases: TGTGCCAGCTCACCATTCAGTACAGATACGCAGTATTTT.